This TCR beta chain was recovered during a study of blood T cell repertoires in COVID-19. Looked up from germline, CDR1 is MNHEY and CDR2 is SMNVEV (reference sequence). This CDR3 comprises 15 residues. V shed 10 bases and J shed 4 bases, with 22 bases lying between them. The data were produced by immunoSEQ multiplex PCR, yet TCRdb's version contains in-frame clones alone and is incomplete. The sample records 130,000 or so clones, about 80% being singletons. The clonotype was recovered from a woman aged 55-70 years with acute or convalescent COVID-19. The sample taken for sequencing was peripheral blood. J is TRBJ1-2 and V is TRBV27, with D perhaps matching TRBD1 (6 bases). The DNA for the CDR3 is TGTGCCACAGCAAGAGGCACAGGGCCTTCCTATGGCTACACCTTC. This translates into CATARGTGPSYGYTF.